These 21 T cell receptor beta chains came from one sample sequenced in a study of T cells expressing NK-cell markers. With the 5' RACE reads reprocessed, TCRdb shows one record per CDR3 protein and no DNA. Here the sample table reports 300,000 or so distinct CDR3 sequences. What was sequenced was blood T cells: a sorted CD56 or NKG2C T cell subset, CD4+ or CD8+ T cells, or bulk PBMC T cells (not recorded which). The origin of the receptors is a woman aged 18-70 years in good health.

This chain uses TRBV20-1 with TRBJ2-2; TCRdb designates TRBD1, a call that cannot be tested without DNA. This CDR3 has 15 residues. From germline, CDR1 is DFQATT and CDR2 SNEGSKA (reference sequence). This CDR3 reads CSVTGRQGSTTELFF.

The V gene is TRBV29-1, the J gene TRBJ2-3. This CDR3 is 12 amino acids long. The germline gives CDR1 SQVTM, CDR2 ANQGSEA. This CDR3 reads CSVEDLRDTQYF.

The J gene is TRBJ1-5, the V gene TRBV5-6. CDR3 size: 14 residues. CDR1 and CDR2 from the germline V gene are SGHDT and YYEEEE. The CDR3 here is CASSFGLGNQPQHF.

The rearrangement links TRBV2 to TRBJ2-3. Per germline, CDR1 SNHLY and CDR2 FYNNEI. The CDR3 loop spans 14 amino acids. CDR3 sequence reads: CASRRSASTDTQYF.

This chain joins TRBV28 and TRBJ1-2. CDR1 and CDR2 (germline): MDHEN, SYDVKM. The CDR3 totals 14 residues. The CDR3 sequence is CASSFNSFNYGYTF.

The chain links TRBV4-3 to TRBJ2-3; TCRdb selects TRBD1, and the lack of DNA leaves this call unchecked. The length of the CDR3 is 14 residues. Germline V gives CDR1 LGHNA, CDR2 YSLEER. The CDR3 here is CASSLSRWGDTQYF.

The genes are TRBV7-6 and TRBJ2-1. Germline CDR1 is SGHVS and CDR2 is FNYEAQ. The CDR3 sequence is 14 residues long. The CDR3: CASTPGPSNNEQFF.

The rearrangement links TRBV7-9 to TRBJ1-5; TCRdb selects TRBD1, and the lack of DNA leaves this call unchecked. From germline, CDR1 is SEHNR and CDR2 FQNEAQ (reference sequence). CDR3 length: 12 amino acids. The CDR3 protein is CASSPGTVPQHF.

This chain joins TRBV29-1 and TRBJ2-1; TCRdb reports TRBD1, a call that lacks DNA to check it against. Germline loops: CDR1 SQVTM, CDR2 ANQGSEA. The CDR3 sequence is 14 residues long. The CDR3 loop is CSVTDRDPYNEQFF.

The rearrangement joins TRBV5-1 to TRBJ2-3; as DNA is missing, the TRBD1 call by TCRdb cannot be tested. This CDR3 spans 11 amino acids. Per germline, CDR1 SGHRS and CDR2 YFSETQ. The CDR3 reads CASTTGTTQYF.

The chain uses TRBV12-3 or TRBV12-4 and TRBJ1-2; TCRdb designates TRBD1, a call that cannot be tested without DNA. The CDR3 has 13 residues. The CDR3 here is CASRMTVSYGYTF.

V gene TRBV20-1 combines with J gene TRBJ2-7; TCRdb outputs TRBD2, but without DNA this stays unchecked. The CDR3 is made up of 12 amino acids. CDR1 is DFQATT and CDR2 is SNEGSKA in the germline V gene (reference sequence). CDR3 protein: CSASGPSYEQYF.

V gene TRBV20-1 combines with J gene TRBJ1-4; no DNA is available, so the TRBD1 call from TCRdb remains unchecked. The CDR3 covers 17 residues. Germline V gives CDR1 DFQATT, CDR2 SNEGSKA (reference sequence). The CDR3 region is CSARDGGSVRTNEKLFF.

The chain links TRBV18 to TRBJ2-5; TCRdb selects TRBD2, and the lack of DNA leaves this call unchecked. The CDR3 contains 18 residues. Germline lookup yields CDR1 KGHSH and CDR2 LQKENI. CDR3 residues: CASSPPSWTRENSETQYF.

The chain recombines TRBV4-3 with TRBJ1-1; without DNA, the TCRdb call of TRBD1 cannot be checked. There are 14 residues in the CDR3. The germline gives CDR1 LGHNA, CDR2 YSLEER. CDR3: CASSQDRGLTEAFF.

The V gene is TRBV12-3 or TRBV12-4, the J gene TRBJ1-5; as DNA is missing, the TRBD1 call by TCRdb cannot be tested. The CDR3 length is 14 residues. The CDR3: CASSLRDSHQPQHF.

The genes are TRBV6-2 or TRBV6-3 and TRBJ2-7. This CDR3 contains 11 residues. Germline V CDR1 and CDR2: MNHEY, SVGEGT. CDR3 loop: CATTWTGEQYF.

CDR3 in amino acids: CASSYQPGLAEMSSYNEQFF. The rearrangement uses TRBV7-6 and TRBJ2-1; TCRdb names TRBD2, which stays unverified in the absence of DNA. The CDR3 consists of 20 residues. Germline loops: CDR1 SGHVS, CDR2 FNYEAQ.

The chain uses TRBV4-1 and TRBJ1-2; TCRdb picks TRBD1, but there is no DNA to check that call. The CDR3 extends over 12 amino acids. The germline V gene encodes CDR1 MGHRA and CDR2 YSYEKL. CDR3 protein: CASRGGAGGYTF.

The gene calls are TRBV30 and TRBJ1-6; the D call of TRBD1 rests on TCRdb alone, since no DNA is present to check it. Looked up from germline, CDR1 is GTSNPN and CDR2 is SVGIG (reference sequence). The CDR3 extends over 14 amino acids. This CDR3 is CACGISGMNSPLHF. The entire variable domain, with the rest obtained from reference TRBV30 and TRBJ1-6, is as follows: SQTIHQWPATLVQPVGSPLSLECTVEGTSNPNLYWYRQAAGRGLQLLFYSVGIGQISSEVPQNLSASRPQDRQFILSSKKLLLSDSGFYLCACGISGMNSPLHFGNGTRLTVT.

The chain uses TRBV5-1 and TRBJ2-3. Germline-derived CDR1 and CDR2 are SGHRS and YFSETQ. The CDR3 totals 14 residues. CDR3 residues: CASSSASHTDTQYF.